These T cell receptor beta chains were read from a single sample in a study of molecular identifiers for immune sequencing clone quantification. TCRdb re-called the PCR reads through MiXCR, storing one row per CDR3 protein. The repertoire has fewer than 350,000 distinct CDR3 sequences, under 25% of them found once; the top ten carry about 0.7%. The sequencing input was naive CD8+ T cells from blood, with Jurkat cell RNA spiked in. Every receptor here comes from a human donor in good health. Some libraries in this study had Jurkat cell RNA spiked in. Both conserved end residues are part of each CDR3. The order of the fields is V gene, J gene, D gene, clone size, CDR3 DNA, CDR3 protein. The D gene is left open where the match is weak. Where a row states a size, it is once, few, many or the class of an expanded clone; other rows omit it.

>TRBV5-6|TRBJ2-1|-|many
TGTGCCAGCAGCCCGGGGGCGCGTGAGCAGTTCTTC
CASSPGAREQFF
>TRBV27|TRBJ2-1|TRBD2|few
TGTGCCAGCAGGCCAGCGGGAAACCTCTACAATGAGCAGTTCTTC
CASRPAGNLYNEQFF
>TRBV2|TRBJ2-2|-|few
TGTGCCAGCAGCCGTCGGGGGTTGGGGTTCACGTCTGAAAACACCGGGGAGCTGTTTTTT
CASSRRGLGFTSENTGELFF
>TRBV28|TRBJ1-5|-|-
TGTGCCGGCAGTTTATGGGCCCGAAGCCCTAATCAGCCCCAGCATTTT
CAGSLWARSPNQPQHF
>TRBV2|TRBJ1-5|-|many
TGTGCCAGCAGTCATAAGGGGGGCTTCAATCAGCCCCAGCATTTT
CASSHKGGFNQPQHF
>TRBV20-1|TRBJ2-5|-|-
TGCAGTGCTATCAAAGGGTTCCAAGAGACCCAGTACTTC
CSAIKGFQETQYF
>TRBV10-3|TRBJ2-7|-|-
TGTGCCATCAGTGAGACGGACCTACACTACGAGCAGTACTTC
CAISETDLHYEQYF
>TRBV3-1|TRBJ2-3|TRBD2|-
TGTGCCAGCAGCTTTACGGGGGGGCGAGGAGATACGCAGTATTTT
CASSFTGGRGDTQYF
>TRBV29-1|TRBJ2-3|-|many
TGCAGCGTTGATGGGGCTAGCTTGACAGATACGCAGTATTTT
CSVDGASLTDTQYF
>TRBV29-1|TRBJ2-3|-|many
TGCAGCGTTGAAGGCGGTGACTTCACAGATACGCAGTATTTT
CSVEGGDFTDTQYF
>TRBV28|TRBJ2-7|TRBD1|many
TGTGCCAGCAGTTTCTACCCCAGGACAGGGGGAAGACTCGAGCAGTACTTC
CASSFYPRTGGRLEQYF
>TRBV20-1|TRBJ2-3|-|few
TGCAGTGCCCGGGGCTGGACAGTGCCTAGCACAGATACGCAGTATTTT
CSARGWTVPSTDTQYF
>TRBV2|TRBJ2-5|-|-
TGTGCCAGCAGTGAGCCCGTCGGGGGCGCGATTGAGACCCAGTACTTC
CASSEPVGGAIETQYF
>TRBV20-1|TRBJ2-7|-|many
TGCAGTGCAGATCGGGCGGGTCGGTACGAGCAGTACTTC
CSADRAGRYEQYF
>TRBV7-9|TRBJ2-1|-|many
TGTGCCAGCAGCTATACAGGGAACGAGGGGGAGTTCTTC
CASSYTGNEGEFF
>TRBV5-1|TRBJ2-7|-|-
TGCGCCAGCAGACCGGGGGCGAACTCCTACGAGCAGTACTTC
CASRPGANSYEQYF
>TRBV27|TRBJ1-1|-|few
TGTGCCAGCAGTGCCTTAGGAATGAACACTGAAGCTTTCTTT
CASSALGMNTEAFF
>TRBV6-5|TRBJ1-5|-|many
TGTGCCAGCAGTTATGGCAGGGATCAGCCCCAGCATTTT
CASSYGRDQPQHF
>TRBV20-1|TRBJ2-7|-|-
TGCAGTGCTAACAGCCGGGACGATCAGCGGGTCTACGAGCAGTACTTC
CSANSRDDQRVYEQYF
>TRBV6-5|TRBJ1-1|-|-
TGTGCCAGCAGTTACGGGGCGGCCGTGAACGCTGAAGCTTTCTTT
CASSYGAAVNAEAFF
>TRBV21-1|TRBJ1-5|-|-
TGTACCAGCAGCAAAGTTGAGGATCAGTCCCAGCATTTT
CTSSKVEDQSQHF
>TRBV29-1|TRBJ2-1|TRBD2|many
TGCAGCGTTGACGATATTGGGCCGGTTAGCGGGAGGTTCTTC
CSVDDIGPVSGRFF
>TRBV2|TRBJ2-6|-|few
TGTGCCAGCAGTGGTCAGGGGCTGTCTGGGGCCAACGTCCTGACTTTC
CASSGQGLSGANVLTF
>TRBV28|TRBJ2-3|TRBD1|-
TGTGCCAGCAGTTACAGGGGGCGTATAAGGGATACGCAGTATTTT
CASSYRGRIRDTQYF
>TRBV4-2|TRBJ1-1|TRBD1|-
TGTGCCAGCAGGGACAGGGACGGGAGTGACACTGAAGCTTTCTTT
CASRDRDGSDTEAFF
>TRBV12-3/TRBV12-4|TRBJ2-1|-|-
TGTGCCCATAGGGAGGGAGGGGGGTCCTACAATGAGCAGTTCTTC
CAHREGGGSYNEQFF
>TRBV12-3/TRBV12-4|TRBJ1-1|-|-
TGTGCCAGCAGCCCCTTTGGGTTAACTGGGGGTTTCTTT
CASSPFGLTGGFF
>TRBV13|TRBJ2-4|TRBD2|many
TGTGCCAGCAGCTCGCGGGGGATAGCCAAAAACATTCAGTACTTC
CASSSRGIAKNIQYF
>TRBV11-3|TRBJ2-1|-|-
TGTGCCAGCAGCGGGGTATCCCGTGAGCAGTTCTTC
CASSGVSREQFF
>TRBV5-1|TRBJ2-7|TRBD1|few
TGCGCCAGCAGCTTGGGGACAGGGGATTTCTACGAGCAGTACTTC
CASSLGTGDFYEQYF
>TRBV28|TRBJ2-7|-|-
TGTGCCAGCAGTTTAGACGTAGAGACGGCTCGCGAGCAGTACTTC
CASSLDVETAREQYF
>TRBV5-4|TRBJ2-3|TRBD2|many
TGTGCCAGCAGCTTGGAACTAGCGGGGGGTGTGGATTATTTTAATACGCAGTATTTT
CASSLELAGGVDYFNTQYF
>TRBV19|TRBJ1-2|-|-
TGTGCCAGTAGCTCGGTCCCCGGGGCAACCGGCTATGGCTACACCTTC
CASSSVPGATGYGYTF
>TRBV12-3/TRBV12-4|TRBJ1-1|TRBD1|-
TGTGCCACCCGCTACCAGGACAGGGCCTTCATGAACACTGAAGCTTTCTTT
CATRYQDRAFMNTEAFF
>TRBV6-2/TRBV6-3|TRBJ1-5|TRBD1|once
TGCGTCAGCAGTTACTCGACCCAGGGGGATAGCAATCAGCCCCAGCATTTT
CVSSYSTQGDSNQPQHF
>TRBV29-1|TRBJ2-3|TRBD2|many
TGCAGCGTTAGACGACAAAGCGGGAGTCAATCCATAGATACGCAGTATTTT
CSVRRQSGSQSIDTQYF
>TRBV5-4|TRBJ1-1|TRBD1|few
TGTGCCACCACACCAGGGGGCTTGGACACTGAAGCTTTCTTT
CATTPGGLDTEAFF
>TRBV5-1|TRBJ1-1|-|-
TGCGCCAGCAGCTCGACCTGGGGCCCCACTGAAGCTTTCTTT
CASSSTWGPTEAFF
>TRBV7-6|TRBJ2-7|-|-
TGTGCCAGCACCCTCGGACGGGGGAGTTTCTACGAGCAGTACTTC
CASTLGRGSFYEQYF
>TRBV27|TRBJ2-7|TRBD1|many
TGTGCCAGCATGTGGGCAGGGGGCCCGGGCGAGCAGTACTTC
CASMWAGGPGEQYF
>TRBV19|TRBJ2-7|TRBD2|few
TGTGCCAGTAGTCCCAGCGGGAGGGCCCTCGAGCAGTACTTC
CASSPSGRALEQYF
>TRBV7-9|TRBJ2-7|-|-
TGTGCCAGCAGCTTATCCCCAGCTTCCGGGGGCTACGAGCAGTACTTC
CASSLSPASGGYEQYF
>TRBV15|TRBJ2-5|-|-
TGTGCCACCAGCAGAGCGGGGACCAACCAAGAGACCCAGTACTTC
CATSRAGTNQETQYF
>TRBV9|TRBJ2-7|-|few
TGTGCCAGCAGCGTAGGGAGGGCCAATACCTACGAGCAGTACTTC
CASSVGRANTYEQYF
>TRBV4-1|TRBJ1-1|-|many
TGCGCCAGCAGCCAAGATAGGGGCCTGAACACTGAAGCTTTCTTT
CASSQDRGLNTEAFF
>TRBV29-1|TRBJ2-3|-|many
TGCAGCGGTATTTTCACAGATACGCAGTATTTT
CSGIFTDTQYF
>TRBV4-3|TRBJ2-3|TRBD2|few
TGCGCCAGCAGCCAAGATGGGACTAGCGGATTCTTGGATACGCAGTATTTT
CASSQDGTSGFLDTQYF
>TRBV29-1|TRBJ1-1|-|many
TGCAGCGTTATGGGGTACACTGAAGCTTTCTTT
CSVMGYTEAFF
>TRBV20-1|TRBJ2-3|TRBD2|-
TGCAGTGCTAGAGTGTTTTCGGGAGGGGCAGATACGCAGTATTTT
CSARVFSGGADTQYF
>TRBV9|TRBJ2-3|TRBD2|few
TGTGCCAGCAGCGTACAGGTTGAGGGTCCCGGGACTAACCCAGATACGCAGTATTTT
CASSVQVEGPGTNPDTQYF
>TRBV6-5|TRBJ2-4|TRBD2|-
TGTGTCAGCAGCCCCAAACACCCGGGGGGTTCCGCCAAAAACATTCAGTACTTC
CVSSPKHPGGSAKNIQYF
>TRBV12-3/TRBV12-4|TRBJ2-5|TRBD1|many
TGTGCCAGCAGTTCCTCGGGACAGGGGGGTTGGTACTTC
CASSSSGQGGWYF
>TRBV29-1|TRBJ2-7|-|many
TGCAGCGTTGTACCATTTGAGCGGACCTACGAGCAGTACTTC
CSVVPFERTYEQYF
>TRBV20-1|TRBJ2-7|TRBD1|many
TGCAGTGCCCCGACTACTATGGACAGGGCACTTTGGGACGAGCAGTACTTC
CSAPTTMDRALWDEQYF
>TRBV7-6|TRBJ2-2|-|many
TGTGCCAGCAGCTTCGGGGCAGGGGCCACCGGGGAGCTGTTTTTT
CASSFGAGATGELFF
>TRBV7-9|TRBJ1-5|TRBD1|-
TGTGCCGGCAGCTTAGGACAGGGGGATCAGCCCCAGCATTTT
CAGSLGQGDQPQHF
>TRBV7-9|TRBJ2-2|-|many
TGTGCCAGCAGCCCCTTCAACACCGGGGAGCTGTTTTTT
CASSPFNTGELFF
>TRBV7-2|TRBJ1-6|TRBD1|-
TGTGCCCGCAGCGCAGACAGGGTTGGTTCACCCCTCCCCTTT
CARSADRVGSPLPF
>TRBV9|TRBJ1-3|TRBD1|few
TGTGCCAGCAGCCCCTCCCCGGGACAGAGCTCTGGAAACACCATATATTTT
CASSPSPGQSSGNTIYF
>TRBV20-1|TRBJ2-3|TRBD2|many
TGCAGTGCTAGAGCTCCCCTAGCGGGGAGGAGCACAGATACGCAGTATTTT
CSARAPLAGRSTDTQYF